A selection of T cell receptor beta chains follows, all from one sample in a study of breast tumors, draining lymph nodes, adjacent tissues. TCRdb recomputed calls from the multiplex PCR reads with MiXCR, one row per CDR3 protein. The sample consists of 100,000 or so distinct CDR3 sequences, around 21% of them appearing once. The sequencing input was axillary lymph node tissue. The source is a female donor with breast cancer. Some clones in this sample may be carry-over from other donors' samples. CDR3s include the opening cysteine and the closing phenylalanine or tryptophan. A D gene is named only where the DNA matches it firmly. Only part of the rows carry a size: once, few, many, or a class if the clone is expanded.

>NA|NA|TRBV18|TRBJ2-5
CASSRLTGPQETQSF
TGTGCCAGCTCACGCTTGACAGGACCCCAAGAGACCCAGTCCTTC
>many|NA|TRBV10-3|TRBJ2-5
CAISPGARETQYF
TGTGCCATCAGCCCGGGGGCGAGGGAGACCCAGTACTTC
>many|TRBD2|TRBV11-3|TRBJ2-1
CASSPTGTSFEQFF
TGTGCCAGCAGCCCAACCGGGACTAGCTTTGAGCAGTTCTTC
>many|NA|TRBV2|TRBJ2-1
CASRERGTYNEQFF
TGTGCCAGCAGGGAGAGAGGGACCTACAATGAGCAGTTCTTC
>few|NA|TRBV27|TRBJ2-2
CASSLEGEGTGELFF
TGTGCCAGCAGTTTGGAGGGAGAAGGGACCGGGGAGCTGTTTTTT
>many|TRBD2|TRBV5-1|TRBJ2-1
CASSATSGTYNEQFF
TGCGCCAGCAGCGCGACTAGCGGGACCTACAATGAGCAGTTCTTC
>many|TRBD1|TRBV6-6|TRBJ2-7
CASRPPDRGAGKLKSEQYF
TGTGCCAGCAGGCCCCCCGACAGGGGCGCCGGGAAGCTAAAAAGCGAGCAGTACTTC
>NA|NA|TRBV5-1|TRBJ2-4
CASSSTGSAPGIQYF
TGCGCCAGCAGCTCCACCGGGTCCGCCCCTGGCATTCAGTACTTC
>NA|NA|TRBV7-9|TRBJ1-1
CASSPSGFTEAFF
TGTGCCAGCAGCCCCTCGGGGTTTACTGAAGCTTTCTTT
>few|NA|TRBV6-6|TRBJ1-4
CASSYPMGPGEKLFF
TGTGCCAGCAGTTACCCCATGGGGCCAGGGGAAAAACTGTTTTTT
>few|TRBD2|TRBV7-2|TRBJ2-5
CASSPLAGGLETQYF
TGTGCCAGCAGCCCCTTAGCGGGGGGGCTGGAGACCCAGTACTTC
>many|NA|TRBV4-1|TRBJ2-2
CASSHAASYTGELFF
TGCGCCAGCAGCCACGCAGCCAGTTACACCGGGGAGCTGTTTTTT
>NA|NA|TRBV30|TRBJ2-3
CAWTKEVVTPDTQYF
TGTGCCTGGACCAAGGAGGTAGTTACCCCAGATACGCAGTATTTT
>many|NA|TRBV4-1|TRBJ1-2
CASSRTSRDRDHYGYTF
TGCGCCAGCAGCCGAACCTCACGTGACCGGGACCACTATGGCTACACCTTC
>NA|TRBD2|TRBV10-1|TRBJ2-1
CASSDGVAGGAGQFF
TGCGCCAGCAGTGATGGAGTAGCGGGGGGAGCTGGGCAGTTCTTC
>many|NA|TRBV20-1|TRBJ1-5
CSATNGAAGQPQHF
TGCAGTGCTACCAACGGGGCCGCTGGGCAGCCCCAGCATTTT
>many|TRBD1|TRBV11-2|TRBJ2-7
CASSLDRGISYEQYF
TGTGCCAGCAGCTTGGACAGGGGGATCTCCTACGAGCAGTACTTC